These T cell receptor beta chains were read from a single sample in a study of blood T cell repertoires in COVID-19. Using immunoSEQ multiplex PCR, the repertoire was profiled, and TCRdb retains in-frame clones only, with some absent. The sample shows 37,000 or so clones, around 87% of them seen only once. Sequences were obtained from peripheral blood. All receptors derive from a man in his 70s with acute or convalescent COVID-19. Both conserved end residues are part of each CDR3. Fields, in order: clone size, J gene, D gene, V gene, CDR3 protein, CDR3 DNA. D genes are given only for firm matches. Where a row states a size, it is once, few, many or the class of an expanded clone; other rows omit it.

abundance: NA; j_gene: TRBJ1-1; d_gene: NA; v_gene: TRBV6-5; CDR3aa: CASSYSGGETEAFF; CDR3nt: TGTGCCAGCAGTTACTCGGGAGGGGAGACTGAAGCTTTCTTT
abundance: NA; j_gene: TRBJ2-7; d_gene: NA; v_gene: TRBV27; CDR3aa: CASSFGVVAQGMEYEQYF; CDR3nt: TGTGCCAGCAGTTTCGGGGTGGTGGCGCAGGGGATGGAGTACGAGCAGTACTTC
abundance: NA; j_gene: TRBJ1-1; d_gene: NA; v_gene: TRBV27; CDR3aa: CASNWGEANTEAFF; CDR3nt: TGTGCCAGCAACTGGGGGGAGGCGAACACTGAAGCTTTCTTT
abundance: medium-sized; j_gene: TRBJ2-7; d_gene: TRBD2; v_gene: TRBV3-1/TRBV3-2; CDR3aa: CASSAGTSAYEQYF; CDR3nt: TGTGCCAGCAGCGCCGGGACTAGCGCCTACGAGCAGTACTTC
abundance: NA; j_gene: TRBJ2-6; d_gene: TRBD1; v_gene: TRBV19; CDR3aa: CASSGTGISGANVLTF; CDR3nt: TGTGCCAGTAGTGGGACAGGGATCTCTGGGGCCAACGTCCTGACTTTC
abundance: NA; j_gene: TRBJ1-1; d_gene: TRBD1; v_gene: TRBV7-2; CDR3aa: CASSLLNPGTGGEAFF; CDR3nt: TGTGCCAGCAGCTTATTGAACCCCGGGACAGGGGGTGAAGCTTTCTTT
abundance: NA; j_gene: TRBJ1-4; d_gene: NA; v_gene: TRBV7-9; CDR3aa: CASSLTGGGEKLFF; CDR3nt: TGTGCCAGCAGCTTGACAGGAGGTGGTGAAAAACTGTTTTTT
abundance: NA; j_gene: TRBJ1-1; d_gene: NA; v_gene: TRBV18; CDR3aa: CASSRGLNTEAFF; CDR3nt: TGTGCCAGCTCACGAGGGCTGAACACTGAAGCTTTCTTT
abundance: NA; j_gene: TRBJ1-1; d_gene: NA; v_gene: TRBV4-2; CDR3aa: CASSGRDQGTEAFF; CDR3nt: TGTGCCAGCAGCGGACGGGACCAGGGGACTGAAGCTTTCTTT
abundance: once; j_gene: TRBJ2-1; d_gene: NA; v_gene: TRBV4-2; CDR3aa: CASSQRDNEQFF; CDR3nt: TGTGCCAGCAGCCAGAGGGACAATGAGCAGTTCTTC
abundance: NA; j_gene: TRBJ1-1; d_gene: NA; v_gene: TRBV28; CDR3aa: CASRVQGSTEAFF; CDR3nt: TGTGCCAGCAGAGTACAGGGTTCTACTGAAGCTTTCTTT
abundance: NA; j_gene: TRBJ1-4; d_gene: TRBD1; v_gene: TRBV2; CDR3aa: CASRVPGQVNEKLFF; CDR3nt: TGTGCCAGCAGGGTTCCGGGACAGGTCAATGAAAAACTGTTTTTT
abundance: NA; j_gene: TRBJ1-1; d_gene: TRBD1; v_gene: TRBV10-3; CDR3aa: CAVNQGVDTEAFF; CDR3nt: TGTGCCGTCAACCAGGGGGTTGACACTGAAGCTTTCTTT
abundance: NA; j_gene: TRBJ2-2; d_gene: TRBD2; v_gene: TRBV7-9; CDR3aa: CASSNLWGGRNTGELFF; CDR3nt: TGTGCCAGCAGCAACCTTTGGGGCGGGAGAAACACCGGGGAGCTGTTTTTT
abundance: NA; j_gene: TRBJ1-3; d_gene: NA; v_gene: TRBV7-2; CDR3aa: CASSPSGGTTGNTIYF; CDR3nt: TGTGCCAGCAGCCCTTCCGGGGGGACCACTGGAAACACCATATATTTT
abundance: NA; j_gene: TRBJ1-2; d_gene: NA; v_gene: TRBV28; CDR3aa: CASSLMGSDSYGYTF; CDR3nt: TGTGCCAGCAGTTTAATGGGCAGTGATTCCTATGGCTACACCTTC
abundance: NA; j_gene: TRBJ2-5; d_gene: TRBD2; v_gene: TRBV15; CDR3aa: CATSKERGGRETQYF; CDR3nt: TGTGCCACCAGCAAAGAGCGGGGGGGGAGAGAGACCCAGTACTTC
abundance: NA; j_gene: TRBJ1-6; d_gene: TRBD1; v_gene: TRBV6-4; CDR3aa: CASSEDRGSPLHF; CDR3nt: TGTGCCAGCAGTGAAGACAGGGGTTCACCCCTCCACTTT
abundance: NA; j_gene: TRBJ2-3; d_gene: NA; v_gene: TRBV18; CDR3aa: CASSPAPGAKDTQYF; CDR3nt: TGTGCCAGCTCACCTGCTCCGGGAGCGAAAGATACGCAGTATTTT
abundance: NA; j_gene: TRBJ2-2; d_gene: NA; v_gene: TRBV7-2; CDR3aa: CASSLAGYRTGELFF; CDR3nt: TGTGCCAGCAGCTTAGCGGGCTACCGCACCGGGGAGCTGTTTTTT
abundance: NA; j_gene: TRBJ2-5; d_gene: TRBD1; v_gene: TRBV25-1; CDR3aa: CASSEYKGAGTGKETQYF; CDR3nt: TGTGCCAGCAGTGAATATAAAGGGGCCGGGACAGGGAAAGAGACCCAGTACTTC
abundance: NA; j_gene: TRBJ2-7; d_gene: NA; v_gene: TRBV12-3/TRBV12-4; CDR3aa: CASRVQGTYEQYF; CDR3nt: TGTGCCAGCAGAGTACAGGGAACCTACGAGCAGTACTTC
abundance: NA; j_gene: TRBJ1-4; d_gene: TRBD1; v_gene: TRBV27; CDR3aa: CASRRQGANEKLFF; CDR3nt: TGTGCCAGCAGACGTCAGGGGGCGAATGAAAAACTGTTTTTT
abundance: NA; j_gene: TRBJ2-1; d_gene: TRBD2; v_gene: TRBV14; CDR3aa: CASSQDQATSSEQFF; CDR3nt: TGTGCCAGCAGCCAAGATCAAGCGACTAGCTCAGAGCAGTTCTTC
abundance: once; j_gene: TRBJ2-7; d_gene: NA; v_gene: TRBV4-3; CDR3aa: CASSQAGLGYEQYF; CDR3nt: TGCGCCAGCAGCCAAGCAGGGTTAGGCTACGAGCAGTACTTC
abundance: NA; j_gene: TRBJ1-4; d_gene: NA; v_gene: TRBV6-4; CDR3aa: CASKHSATNEKLFF; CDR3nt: TGTGCCAGCAAGCATAGTGCAACTAATGAAAAACTGTTTTTT
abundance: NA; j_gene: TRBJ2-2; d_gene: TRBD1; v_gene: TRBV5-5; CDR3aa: CASSPRQGRYGELFF; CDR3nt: TGTGCCAGCAGCCCTCGACAGGGCCGCTACGGGGAGCTGTTTTTT
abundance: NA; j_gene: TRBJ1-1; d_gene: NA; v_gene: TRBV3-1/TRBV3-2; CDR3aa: CASSQDLAPRGTEAFF; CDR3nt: TGTGCCAGCAGCCAAGATCTGGCCCCCCGGGGCACTGAAGCTTTCTTT
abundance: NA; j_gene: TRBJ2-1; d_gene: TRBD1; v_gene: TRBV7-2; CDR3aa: CASSLRGGASLFF; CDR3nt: TGTGCCAGCAGCTTACGAGGGGGCGCATCGCTTTTCTTC
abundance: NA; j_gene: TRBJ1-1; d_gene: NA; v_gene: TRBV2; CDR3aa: CASSEPRRVTAGMNTEAFF; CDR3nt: TGTGCCAGCAGTGAACCCCGGAGGGTTACGGCGGGGATGAACACTGAAGCTTTCTTT
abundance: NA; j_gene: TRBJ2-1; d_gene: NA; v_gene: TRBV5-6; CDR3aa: CATRQISYNEQFF; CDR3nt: TGTGCCACCCGACAGATTTCCTACAATGAGCAGTTCTTC
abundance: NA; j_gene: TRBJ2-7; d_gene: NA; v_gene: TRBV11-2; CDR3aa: CASSLETAQYF; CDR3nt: TGTGCCAGCAGCTTAGAGACAGCTCAGTACTTC
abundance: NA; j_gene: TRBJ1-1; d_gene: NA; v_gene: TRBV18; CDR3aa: CASSPSGGQNTEAFF; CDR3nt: TGTGCCAGCTCACCATCCGGGGGGCAGAACACTGAAGCTTTCTTT
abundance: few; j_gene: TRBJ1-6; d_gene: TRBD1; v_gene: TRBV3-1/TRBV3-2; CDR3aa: CASSRTGATSPLHF; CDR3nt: TGTGCCAGCAGCCGCACAGGGGCAACCTCACCCCTCCACTTT
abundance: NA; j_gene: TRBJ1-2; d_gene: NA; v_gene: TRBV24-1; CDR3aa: CATSDYRANYGYTF; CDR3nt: TGTGCCACCAGTGATTACAGAGCTAACTATGGCTACACCTTC
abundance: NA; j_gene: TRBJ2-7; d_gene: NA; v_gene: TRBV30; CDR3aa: CAWSRAGIGEQYF; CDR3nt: TGTGCCTGGAGTCGGGCAGGGATAGGCGAGCAGTACTTC
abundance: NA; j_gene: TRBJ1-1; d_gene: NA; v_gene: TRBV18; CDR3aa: CASSPQGGFDTEAFF; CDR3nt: TGTGCCAGCTCACCGCAGGGAGGATTTGACACTGAAGCTTTCTTT
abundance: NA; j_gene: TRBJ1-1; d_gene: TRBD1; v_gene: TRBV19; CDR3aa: CASSLWTGPRESEAFF; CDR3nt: TGTGCCAGTAGCCTATGGACAGGCCCGAGGGAGTCTGAAGCTTTCTTT
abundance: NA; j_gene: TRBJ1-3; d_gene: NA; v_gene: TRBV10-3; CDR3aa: CAITLTASSGNTIYF; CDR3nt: TGTGCCATCACCTTGACAGCCTCCTCTGGAAACACCATATATTTT
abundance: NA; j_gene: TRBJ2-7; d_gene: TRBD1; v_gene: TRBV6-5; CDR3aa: CASSYSGQGLGEQYF; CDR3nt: TGTGCCAGCAGTTACTCGGGACAGGGCCTGGGGGAGCAGTACTTC
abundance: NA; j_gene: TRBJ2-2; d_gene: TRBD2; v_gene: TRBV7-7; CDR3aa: CASSRLSGGDTGELFF; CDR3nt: TGTGCCAGCAGCAGGCTTAGCGGGGGTGACACCGGGGAGCTGTTTTTT
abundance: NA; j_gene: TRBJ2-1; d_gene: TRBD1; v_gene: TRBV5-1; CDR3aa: CASSSRTGVGYNEQFF; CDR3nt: TGCGCCAGCAGCTCGAGGACAGGGGTGGGATACAATGAGCAGTTCTTC
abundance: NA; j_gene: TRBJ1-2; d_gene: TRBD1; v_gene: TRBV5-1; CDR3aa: CASSLTGTGQYGYTF; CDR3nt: TGCGCCAGCAGCTTAACCGGGACAGGGCAGTATGGCTACACCTTC
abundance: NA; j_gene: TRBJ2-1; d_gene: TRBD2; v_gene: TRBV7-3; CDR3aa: CASSLGAGGFEQFF; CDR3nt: TGTGCCAGCAGCTTAGGGGCGGGAGGGTTTGAGCAGTTCTTC
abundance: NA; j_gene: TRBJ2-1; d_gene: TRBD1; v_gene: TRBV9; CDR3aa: CASSPTGGSYNEQFF; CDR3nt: TGTGCCAGCAGCCCTACAGGGGGCTCCTACAATGAGCAGTTCTTC
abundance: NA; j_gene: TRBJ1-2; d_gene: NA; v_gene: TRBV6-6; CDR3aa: CASSYSTGDGYTF; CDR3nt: TGTGCCAGCAGTTACTCGACAGGAGATGGCTACACCTTC
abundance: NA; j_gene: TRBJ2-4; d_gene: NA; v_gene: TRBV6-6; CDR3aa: CASSYAVSGIQYF; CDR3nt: TGTGCCAGCAGTTACGCGGTGTCCGGCATTCAGTACTTC